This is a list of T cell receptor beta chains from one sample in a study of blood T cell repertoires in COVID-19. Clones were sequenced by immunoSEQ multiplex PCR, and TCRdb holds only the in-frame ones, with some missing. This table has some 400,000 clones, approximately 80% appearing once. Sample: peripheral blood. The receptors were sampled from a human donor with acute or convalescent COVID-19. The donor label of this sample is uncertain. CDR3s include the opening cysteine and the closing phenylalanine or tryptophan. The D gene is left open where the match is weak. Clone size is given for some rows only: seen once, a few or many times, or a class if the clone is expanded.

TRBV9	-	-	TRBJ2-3	TGTGCCAGCAGCGAAGCCGGCACAGATACGCAGTATTTT	CASSEAGTDTQYF
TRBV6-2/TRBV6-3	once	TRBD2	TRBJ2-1	TGTGCCAGCAGTCGGGGACTAGCGGGAGGTCCCCAAGGTGAGCAGTTCTTC	CASSRGLAGGPQGEQFF
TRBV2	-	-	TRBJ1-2	TGTGCCAGCAGTGAAATGGTGAGCGGCGGTAGCTACACCTTC	CASSEMVSGGSYTF
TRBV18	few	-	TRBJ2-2	TGTGCCAGCTCATCTCGAGTTCAGCGCTTCCAAAACACCGGGGAGCTGTTTTTT	CASSSRVQRFQNTGELFF
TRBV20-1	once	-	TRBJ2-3	TGCAGTGCTAGCGTAGCAGATACGCAGTATTTT	CSASVADTQYF
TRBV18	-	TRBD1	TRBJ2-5	TGTGCCAGCTCACCAAACAGGGGGCAGGGAGAGACCCAGTACTTC	CASSPNRGQGETQYF
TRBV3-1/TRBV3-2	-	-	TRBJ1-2	TGTGCCAGCAGCCGCAGGGACTATGGCTACACCTTC	CASSRRDYGYTF
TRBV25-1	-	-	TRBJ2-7	TGTGCCAGCGGAGAATTGGGGGACACCCCCCGCGAGCAGTACTTC	CASGELGDTPREQYF
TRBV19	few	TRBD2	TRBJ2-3	TGTGCCAGTAGACTAGCGGGAGATACGCAGTATTTT	CASRLAGDTQYF
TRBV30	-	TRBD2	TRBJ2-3	TGTGCCCGGACTAGCGGGGGAGATACGCAGTATTTT	CARTSGGDTQYF
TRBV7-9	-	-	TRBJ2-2	TGTGCCAGCAGCTTTTCGAGTTCCGGGGAGCTGTTTTTT	CASSFSSSGELFF
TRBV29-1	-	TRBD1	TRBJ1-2	TGCAGCGCGGGACAGGGGAGAGGCTACACCTTC	CSAGQGRGYTF
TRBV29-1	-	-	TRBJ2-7	TGCAGCGCAGATGCCGGGACATCGTACTCCTACGAGCAGTACTTC	CSADAGTSYSYEQYF
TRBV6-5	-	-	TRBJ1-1	TGTGCCAGCAGTTACTTCGGCAGGGGACCCACTGAAGCTTTCTTT	CASSYFGRGPTEAFF
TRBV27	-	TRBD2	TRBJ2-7	TGTGCCAGCTGGAGCGGGGGGGCCGGAGGAACCTACGAGCAGTACTTC	CASWSGGAGGTYEQYF
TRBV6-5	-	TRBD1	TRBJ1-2	TGTGCCGGCAGTTACGCAACAGGGGTGGACTATGGCTACACCTTC	CAGSYATGVDYGYTF
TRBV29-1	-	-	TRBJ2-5	TGCAGCGTTGAGGCGCGGGACCGAAGAGAGACCCAGTACTTC	CSVEARDRRETQYF
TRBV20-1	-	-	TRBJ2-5	TGCAGTGCTAGTTTGGGGGCTGGCCAAGAGACCCAGTACTTC	CSASLGAGQETQYF
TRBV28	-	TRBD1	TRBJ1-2	TGTGCCAGCAGTACACAGGGGGCGCTCTATGGCTACACCTTC	CASSTQGALYGYTF
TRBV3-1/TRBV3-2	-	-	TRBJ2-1	TGTGCCAGCAGCCATCAAGGGGCGGTAATAGGGGCAGAGCAGTTCTTC	CASSHQGAVIGAEQFF
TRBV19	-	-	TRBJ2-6	TGTGCCAGTAGTCGCACAGGGACTGGGGCCAACGTCCTGACTTTC	CASSRTGTGANVLTF
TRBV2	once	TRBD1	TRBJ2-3	TGTGCCAGCAGTTCCGGGACAGGGGGAGCCACAGATACGCAGTATTTT	CASSSGTGGATDTQYF
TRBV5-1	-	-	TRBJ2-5	TGCGCCAGCAGCTTGGGAGAAGAGACCCAGTACTTC	CASSLGEETQYF
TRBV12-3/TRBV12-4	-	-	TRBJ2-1	TGTGCCAGCAGTTGGGGAGCGGCGGAGCAGTTCTTC	CASSWGAAEQFF
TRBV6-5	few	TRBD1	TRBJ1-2	TGTGCCAGTAAGACAGGGGGCAGCTATGGCTACACCTTC	CASKTGGSYGYTF
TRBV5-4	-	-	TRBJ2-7	TGTGCCAGCAGCTCGGGGGTGCTCGTGGAGCAGTACTTC	CASSSGVLVEQYF
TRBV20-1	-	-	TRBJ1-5	TGCAGTGCTAGTGTCACGGTTGGGGGGAGCAATCAGCCCCAGCATTTT	CSASVTVGGSNQPQHF
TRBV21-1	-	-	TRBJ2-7	TGTGCCAGCAGCGGGACAGGCGCGGCGGGCTACGAGCAGTACTTC	CASSGTGAAGYEQYF
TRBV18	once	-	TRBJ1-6	TGTGCCAGCTCACCACCTGGGGCCAGAGGCTCTTATAATTCACCCCTCCACTTT	CASSPPGARGSYNSPLHF
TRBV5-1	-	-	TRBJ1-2	TGCGCCAGCAGACCGGACCCTGGGGCCTATGGCTACACCTTC	CASRPDPGAYGYTF
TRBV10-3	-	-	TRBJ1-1	TGTGCCATCAGTGAAAGGGAGGGGAGAACTGAAGCTTTCTTT	CAISEREGRTEAFF
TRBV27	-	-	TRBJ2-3	TGTGCCAGCAGTTTTATACAAACCCCCCCAGATACGCAGTATTTT	CASSFIQTPPDTQYF
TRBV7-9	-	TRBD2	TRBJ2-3	TGTGCCAGCAGCTCCAGACTAGCGGGAGGCCGCACAGATACGCAGTATTTT	CASSSRLAGGRTDTQYF
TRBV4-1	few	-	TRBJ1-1	TGCGCCTCCCGACCGGCTAGTGAGGTCACTGAAGCTTTCTTT	CASRPASEVTEAFF
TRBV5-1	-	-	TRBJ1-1	TGCGCCAGCAGCTTGGACTCAGGTATTGATACTGAAGCTTTCTTT	CASSLDSGIDTEAFF
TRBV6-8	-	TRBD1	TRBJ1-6	TGTGCCAGCAGTTACTCTAGGGGGACAGGGTATAATTCACCCCTCCACTTT	CASSYSRGTGYNSPLHF
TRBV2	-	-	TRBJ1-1	TGTGCCAGCAGTGAAGATCGGGCTGAAGCTTTCTTT	CASSEDRAEAFF
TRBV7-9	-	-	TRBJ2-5	TGTGCCAGCACCTCCGGCCAAGAGACCCAGTACTTC	CASTSGQETQYF
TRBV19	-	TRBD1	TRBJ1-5	TGTGCCAGTAAGGGGGATACAGGGGGCAATCAGCCCCAGCATTTT	CASKGDTGGNQPQHF
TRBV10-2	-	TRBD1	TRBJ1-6	TGCGCCAGCAGGGGCTCCGGGACAGGGGGTTCACCCCTCCACTTT	CASRGSGTGGSPLHF
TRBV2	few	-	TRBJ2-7	TGTGCCAGCAGTGAAAACTCAGGGTTGGCCGCCTACGAGCAGTACTTC	CASSENSGLAAYEQYF
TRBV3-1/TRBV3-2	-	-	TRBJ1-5	TGTGCCAGCAGCCAAGGACTCGGGGGTCCGCCCCAGCATTTT	CASSQGLGGPPQHF
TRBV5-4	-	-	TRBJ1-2	TGTGCCAGCAGCTTGGAGGACAGTGGCTATGGCTACACCTTC	CASSLEDSGYGYTF
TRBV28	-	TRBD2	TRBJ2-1	TGTGCCAGCAGGCCGCCTAGCGGGGGCGCGTACAATGAGCAGTTCTTC	CASRPPSGGAYNEQFF
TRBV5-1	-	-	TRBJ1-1	TGCGCCAGCAGGGCTCGGGGGGCCATGAACACTGAAGCTTTCTTT	CASRARGAMNTEAFF
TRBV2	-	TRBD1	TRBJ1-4	TGTGCCAGCGAATCGGGGACAGGGGGCGGAAAACTGTTTTTT	CASESGTGGGKLFF
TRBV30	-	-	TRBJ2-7	TGTGCCTGGAGTGAAACACGATACGAGCAGTACTTC	CAWSETRYEQYF
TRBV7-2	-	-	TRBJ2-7	TGTGCCAGCAGTCTCACCCGGGAGACTCAGTACTTC	CASSLTRETQYF
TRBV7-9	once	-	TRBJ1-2	TGTGCCAGCAGCTTATCCCCATATGGCTACACCTTC	CASSLSPYGYTF
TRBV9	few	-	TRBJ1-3	TGTGCCAGCAGCGTAGGGGGAGGGGGTGCTGGAAACACCATATATTTT	CASSVGGGGAGNTIYF
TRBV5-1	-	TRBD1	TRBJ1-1	TGCGCCAGCAGCTTGGATGACAGGGCCCTGGGTACTGAAGCTTTCTTT	CASSLDDRALGTEAFF
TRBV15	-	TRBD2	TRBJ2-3	TGTGCCACCAGCAGAAGGGCTAGCGGGAGCACAGATACGCAGTATTTT	CATSRRASGSTDTQYF
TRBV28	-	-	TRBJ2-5	TGTGCCAGCAGTCCACAGGGCCCCGCAGTGACCCAGTACTTC	CASSPQGPAVTQYF